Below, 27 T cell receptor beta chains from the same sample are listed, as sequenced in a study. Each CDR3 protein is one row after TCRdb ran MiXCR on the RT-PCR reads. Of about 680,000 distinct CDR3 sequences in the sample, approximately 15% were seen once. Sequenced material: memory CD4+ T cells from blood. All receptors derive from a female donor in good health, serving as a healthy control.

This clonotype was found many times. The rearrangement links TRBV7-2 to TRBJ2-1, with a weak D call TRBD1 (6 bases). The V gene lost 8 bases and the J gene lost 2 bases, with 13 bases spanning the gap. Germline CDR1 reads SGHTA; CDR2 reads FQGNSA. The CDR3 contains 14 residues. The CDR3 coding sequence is TGTGCCAGCGAAGCAGGGGCTGCCTACAATGAGCAGTTCTTC. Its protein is CASEAGAAYNEQFF.

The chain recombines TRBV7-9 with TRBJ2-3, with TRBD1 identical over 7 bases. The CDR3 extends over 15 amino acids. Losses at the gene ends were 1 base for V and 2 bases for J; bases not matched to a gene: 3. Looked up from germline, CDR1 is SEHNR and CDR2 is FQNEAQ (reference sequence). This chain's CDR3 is CASSLEGQNTDTQYF. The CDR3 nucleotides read TGTGCCAGCAGCTTAGAGGGACAGAACACAGATACGCAGTATTTT.

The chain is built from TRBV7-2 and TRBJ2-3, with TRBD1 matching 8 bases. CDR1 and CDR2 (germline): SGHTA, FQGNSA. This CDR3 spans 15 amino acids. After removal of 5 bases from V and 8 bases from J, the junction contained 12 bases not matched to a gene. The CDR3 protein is CASSLQQGVVGTQYF. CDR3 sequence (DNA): TGTGCCAGCAGCCTTCAACAGGGGGTCGTAGGTACGCAGTATTTT.

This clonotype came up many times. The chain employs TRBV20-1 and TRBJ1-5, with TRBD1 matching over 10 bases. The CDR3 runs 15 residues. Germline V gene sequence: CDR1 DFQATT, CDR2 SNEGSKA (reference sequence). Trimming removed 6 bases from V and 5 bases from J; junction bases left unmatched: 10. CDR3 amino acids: CSAGFVTGGDQPQHF. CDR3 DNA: TGCAGTGCGGGCTTCGTGACAGGGGGCGATCAGCCCCAGCATTTT.

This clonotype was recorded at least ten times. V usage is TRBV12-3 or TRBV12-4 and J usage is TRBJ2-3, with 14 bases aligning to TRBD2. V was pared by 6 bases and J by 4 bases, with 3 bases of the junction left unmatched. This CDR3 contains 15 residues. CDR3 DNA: TGTGCCAGCAGGACGACTAGCGGGAGGGCAGATACGCAGTATTTT. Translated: CASRTTSGRADTQYF.

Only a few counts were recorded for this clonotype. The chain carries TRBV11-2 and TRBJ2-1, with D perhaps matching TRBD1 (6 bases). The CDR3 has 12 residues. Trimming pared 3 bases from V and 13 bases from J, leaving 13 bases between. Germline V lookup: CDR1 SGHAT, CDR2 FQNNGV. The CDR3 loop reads CASSFDRLDQFF. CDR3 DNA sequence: TGTGCCAGCAGCTTCGACAGGCTGGATCAGTTCTTC.

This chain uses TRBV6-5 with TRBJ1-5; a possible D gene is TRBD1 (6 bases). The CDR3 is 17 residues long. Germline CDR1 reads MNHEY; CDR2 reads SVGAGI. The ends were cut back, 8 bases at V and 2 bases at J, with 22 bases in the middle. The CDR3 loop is CASGRGQFGHGNQPQHF. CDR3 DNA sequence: TGTGCCAGCGGTAGGGGACAATTCGGTCATGGCAATCAGCCCCAGCATTTT.

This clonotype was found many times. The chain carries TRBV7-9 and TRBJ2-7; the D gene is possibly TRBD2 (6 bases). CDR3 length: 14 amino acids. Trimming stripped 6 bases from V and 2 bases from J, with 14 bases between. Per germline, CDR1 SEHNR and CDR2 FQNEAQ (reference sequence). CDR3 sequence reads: CASSYGSVPYEQYF. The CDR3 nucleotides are TGTGCCAGCAGTTACGGGAGTGTCCCCTACGAGCAGTACTTC.

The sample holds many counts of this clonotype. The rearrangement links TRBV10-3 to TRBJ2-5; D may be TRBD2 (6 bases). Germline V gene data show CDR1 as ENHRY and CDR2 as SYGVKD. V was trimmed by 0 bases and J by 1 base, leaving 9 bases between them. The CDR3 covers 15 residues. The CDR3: CAISESGGIQETQYF. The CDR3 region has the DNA TGTGCCATCAGTGAGTCTGGGGGGATCCAAGAGACCCAGTACTTC.

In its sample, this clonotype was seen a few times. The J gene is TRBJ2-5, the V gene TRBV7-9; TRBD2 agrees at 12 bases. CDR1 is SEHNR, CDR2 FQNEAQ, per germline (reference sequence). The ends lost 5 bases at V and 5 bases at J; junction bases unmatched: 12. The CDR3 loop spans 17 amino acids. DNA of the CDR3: TGTGCCAGCAGCAAAAGACTAGCGGGAGTTTCGGCGGAGACCCAGTACTTC. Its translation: CASSKRLAGVSAETQYF.

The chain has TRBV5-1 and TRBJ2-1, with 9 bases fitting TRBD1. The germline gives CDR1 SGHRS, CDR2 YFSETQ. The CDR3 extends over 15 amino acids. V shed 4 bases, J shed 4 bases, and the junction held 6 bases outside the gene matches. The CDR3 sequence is CASSLQGTGYNEQFF. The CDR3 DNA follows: TGCGCCAGCAGCCTACAGGGGACAGGGTACAATGAGCAGTTCTTC.

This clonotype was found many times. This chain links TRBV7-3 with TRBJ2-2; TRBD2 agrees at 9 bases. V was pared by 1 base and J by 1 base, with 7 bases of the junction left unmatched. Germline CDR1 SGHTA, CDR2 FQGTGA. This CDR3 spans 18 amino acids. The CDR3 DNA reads TGTGCCAGCAGCTTAAGCCCGACTAGCGGAATGAACACCGGGGAGCTGTTTTTT. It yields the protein CASSLSPTSGMNTGELFF.

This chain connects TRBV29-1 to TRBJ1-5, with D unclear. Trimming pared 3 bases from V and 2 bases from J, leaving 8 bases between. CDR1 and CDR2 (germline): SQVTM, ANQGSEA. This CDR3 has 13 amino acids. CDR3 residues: CSVDTDGNQPQHF. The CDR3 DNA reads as TGCAGCGTTGACACCGATGGCAATCAGCCCCAGCATTTT.

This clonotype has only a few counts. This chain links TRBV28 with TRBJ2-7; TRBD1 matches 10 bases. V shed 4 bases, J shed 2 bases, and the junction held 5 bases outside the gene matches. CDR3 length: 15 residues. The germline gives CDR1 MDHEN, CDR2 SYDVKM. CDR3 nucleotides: TGTGCCAGCAGTTCGGGACAGGGGCCCACCTACGAGCAGTACTTC. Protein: CASSSGQGPTYEQYF. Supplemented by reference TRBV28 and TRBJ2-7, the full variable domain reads DVKVTQSSRYLVKRTGEKVFLECVQDMDHENMFWYRQDPGLGLRLIYFSYDVKMKEKGDIPEGYSVSREKKERFSLILESASTNQTSMYLCASSSGQGPTYEQYFGPGTRLTVT.

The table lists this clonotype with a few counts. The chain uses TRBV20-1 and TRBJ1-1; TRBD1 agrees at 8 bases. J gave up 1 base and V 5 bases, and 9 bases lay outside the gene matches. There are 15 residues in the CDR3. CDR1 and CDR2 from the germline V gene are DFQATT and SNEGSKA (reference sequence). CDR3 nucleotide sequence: TGCAGTGCTGCGGGACAGGCTTCAAGGAACACTGAAGCTTTCTTT. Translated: CSAAGQASRNTEAFF.

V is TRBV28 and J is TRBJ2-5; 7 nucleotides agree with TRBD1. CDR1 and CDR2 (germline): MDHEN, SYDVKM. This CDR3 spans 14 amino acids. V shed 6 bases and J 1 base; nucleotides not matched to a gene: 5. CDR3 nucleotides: TGTGCCAGCAGGTTCCCAGGGGGCCAAGAGACCCAGTACTTC. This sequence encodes CASRFPGGQETQYF.

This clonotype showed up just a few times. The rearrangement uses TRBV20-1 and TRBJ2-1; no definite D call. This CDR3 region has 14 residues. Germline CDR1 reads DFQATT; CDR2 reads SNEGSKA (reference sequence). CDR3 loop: CRGLGGSRVDEQFF. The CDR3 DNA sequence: TGCAGAGGTTTGGGTGGGTCTCGCGTGGATGAGCAGTTCTTC.

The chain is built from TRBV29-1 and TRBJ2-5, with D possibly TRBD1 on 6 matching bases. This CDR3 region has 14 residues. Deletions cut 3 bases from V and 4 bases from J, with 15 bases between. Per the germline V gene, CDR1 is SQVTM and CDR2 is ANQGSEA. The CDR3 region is CSVDSRQGRETQYF. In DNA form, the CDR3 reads TGCAGCGTTGACTCTCGGCAGGGGAGAGAGACCCAGTACTTC.

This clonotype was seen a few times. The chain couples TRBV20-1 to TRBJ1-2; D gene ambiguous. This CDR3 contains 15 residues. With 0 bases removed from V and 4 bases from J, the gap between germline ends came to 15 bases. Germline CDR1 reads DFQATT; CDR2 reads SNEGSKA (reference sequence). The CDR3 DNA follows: TGCAGTGCTAGAGATCTTATCAAGACACCCTATGGCTACACCTTC. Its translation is CSARDLIKTPYGYTF.

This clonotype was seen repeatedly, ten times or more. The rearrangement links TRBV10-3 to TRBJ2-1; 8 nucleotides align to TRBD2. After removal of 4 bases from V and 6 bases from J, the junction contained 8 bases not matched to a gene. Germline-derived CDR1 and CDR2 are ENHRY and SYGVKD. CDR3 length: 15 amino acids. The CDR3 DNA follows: TGTGCCATCAGTGGTCTGGCGGGAGGTCTCAATGAGCAGTTCTTC. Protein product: CAISGLAGGLNEQFF.

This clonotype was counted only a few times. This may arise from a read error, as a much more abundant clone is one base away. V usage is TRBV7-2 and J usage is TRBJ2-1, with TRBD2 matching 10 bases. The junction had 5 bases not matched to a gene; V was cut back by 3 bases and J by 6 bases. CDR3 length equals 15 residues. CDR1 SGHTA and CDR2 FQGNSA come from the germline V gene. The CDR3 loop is CASSFLGTSANEQFF. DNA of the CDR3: TGTGCCAGCAGCTTCCTCGGGACTAGCGCCAATGAGCAGTTCTTC.

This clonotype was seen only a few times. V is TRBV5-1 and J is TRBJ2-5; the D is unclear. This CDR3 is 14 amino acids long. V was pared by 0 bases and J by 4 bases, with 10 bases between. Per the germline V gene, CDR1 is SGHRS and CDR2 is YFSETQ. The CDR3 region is CASSLGRSGETQYF. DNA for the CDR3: TGCGCCAGCAGCTTGGGTCGCAGTGGAGAGACCCAGTACTTC.

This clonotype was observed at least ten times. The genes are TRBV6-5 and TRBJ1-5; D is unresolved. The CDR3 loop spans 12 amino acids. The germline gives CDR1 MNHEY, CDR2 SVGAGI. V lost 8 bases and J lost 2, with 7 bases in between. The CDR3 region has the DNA TGTGCCAGCCGGGTGGGCAATCAGCCCCAGCATTTT. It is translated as CASRVGNQPQHF.

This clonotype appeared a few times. CDR3 loop: CATSRELASHLYF. CDR3 DNA: TGTGCCACCAGCAGAGAATTGGCCAGTCATCTCTACTTC. This chain uses TRBV15 with TRBJ2-4; D not resolved. The length of the CDR3 is 13 residues. CDR1 is LNHNV and CDR2 is YYDKDF in the germline V gene (reference sequence). Trimming shortened V by 0 bases and J by 16 bases, and 16 bases separated the two germline ends.

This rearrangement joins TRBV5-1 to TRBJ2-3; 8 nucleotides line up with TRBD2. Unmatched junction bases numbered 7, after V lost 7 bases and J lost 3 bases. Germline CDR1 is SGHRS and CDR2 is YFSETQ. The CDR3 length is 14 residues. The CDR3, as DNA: TGCGCCAGCCGGCAGCGGGAGATTACAGATACGCAGTATTTT. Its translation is CASRQREITDTQYF.

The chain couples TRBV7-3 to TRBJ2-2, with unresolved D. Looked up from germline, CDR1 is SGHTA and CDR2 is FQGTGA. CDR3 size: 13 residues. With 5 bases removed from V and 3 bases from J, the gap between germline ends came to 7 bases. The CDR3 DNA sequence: TGTGCCAGCAGCCCAGACCACACCGGGGAGCTGTTTTTT. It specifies CASSPDHTGELFF.

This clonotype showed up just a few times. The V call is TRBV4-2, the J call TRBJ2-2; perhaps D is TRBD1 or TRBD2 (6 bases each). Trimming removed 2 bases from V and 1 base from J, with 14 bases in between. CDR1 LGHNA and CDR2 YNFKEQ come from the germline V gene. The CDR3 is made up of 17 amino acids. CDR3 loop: CASSQRGRGRNTGELFF. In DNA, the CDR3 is TGTGCCAGCAGCCAAAGGGGTCGGGGGCGGAACACCGGGGAGCTGTTTTTT.